The clone carrying this TCR beta chain has only one observation. The hyperthyroidism patients had a new diagnosis of under 2 months' duration and were aged 18 to 65. The sample comes from a study of Graves' ophthalmopathy and Graves' hyperthyroidism. The length of the CDR3 is 16 residues. The V end was cut by 5 bases, the J end by 2 bases, with 18 bases between. In germline, CDR1 is SGHVS, CDR2 FQNEAQ. Amplified material comprised TCR beta CDR3 regions derived from RNA transcripts. The first round was an RT-PCR with HTBI primers, and the second round was a multiplex PCR. TCRdb reprocessed the multiplex PCR reads via MiXCR and lists one record per CDR3 protein. Of around 1.1 million distinct CDR3 sequences in the sample, 35% to 40% were seen once.

The chain couples TRBV7-8 to TRBJ1-1; D not certain. The sequenced material came from peripheral blood or thyroid tissue (not recorded which). This TCR came from an adult man with Graves' hyperthyroidism. CDR3 nucleotides: TGTGCCAGCAGCGAGTTTCGGGTTAGAGGAAACACTGAAGCTTTCTTT. Encoded protein: CASSEFRVRGNTEAFF.